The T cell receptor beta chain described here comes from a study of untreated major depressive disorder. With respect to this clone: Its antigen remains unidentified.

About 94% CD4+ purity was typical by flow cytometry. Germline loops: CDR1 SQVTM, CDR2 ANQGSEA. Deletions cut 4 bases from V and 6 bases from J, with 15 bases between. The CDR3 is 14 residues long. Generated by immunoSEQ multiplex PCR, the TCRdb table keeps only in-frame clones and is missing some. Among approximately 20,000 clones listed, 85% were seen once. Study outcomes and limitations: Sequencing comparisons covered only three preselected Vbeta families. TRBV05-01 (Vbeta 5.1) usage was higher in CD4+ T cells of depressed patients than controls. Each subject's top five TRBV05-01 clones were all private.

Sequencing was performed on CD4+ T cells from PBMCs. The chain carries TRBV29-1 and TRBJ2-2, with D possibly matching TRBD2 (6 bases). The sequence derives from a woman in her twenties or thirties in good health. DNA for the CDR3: TGCAGCGTTGTCCCTGGGCGGGGACCCGGGGAGCTGTTTTTT. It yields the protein CSVVPGRGPGELFF.